The source of this TCR beta chain is a study of blood T cell repertoires in COVID-19. Study overall: Italy, Spain and the United States were the sources of the convalescent and acute COVID-19 samples. Sources were T cells, B-cell-depleted T cells, or PBMCs; the material itself was cDNA or gDNA.

Libraries were prepared by immunoSEQ multiplex PCR; TCRdb keeps only in-frame clonotypes and omits some of them. The sample has under 80,000 clones; about 86% are singletons. With 5 bases clipped from V and 4 bases from J, the junction kept 6 bases outside the gene matches. The CDR3 consists of 16 residues. Germline CDR1 and CDR2: SEHNR and FQNEAQ (reference sequence). The sample was peripheral blood. The chain carries TRBV7-9 and TRBJ1-6; TRBD1 matches 9 bases. The receptor comes from a human donor in a cohort sampled during active COVID-19. The CDR3, as DNA: TGTGCCAGCAGCCCGTCGGACAGGGGTTATAATTCACCCCTCCACTTT. Amino acids: CASSPSDRGYNSPLHF.